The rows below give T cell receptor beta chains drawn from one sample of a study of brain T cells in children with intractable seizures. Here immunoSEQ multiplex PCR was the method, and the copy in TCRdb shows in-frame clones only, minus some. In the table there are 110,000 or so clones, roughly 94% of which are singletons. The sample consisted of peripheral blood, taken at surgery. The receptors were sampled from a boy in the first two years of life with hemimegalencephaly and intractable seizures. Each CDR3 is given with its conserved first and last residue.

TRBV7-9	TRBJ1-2	CASSLARGYGYTF
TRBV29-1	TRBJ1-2	CSVGVGLYGYTF
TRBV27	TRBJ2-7	CASRSGVSSYEQYF
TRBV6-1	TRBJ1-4	CASSEAHYRPEKLFF
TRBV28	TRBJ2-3	CASTSGRFTDTQYF
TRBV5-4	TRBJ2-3	CASSLAGGPDTQYF
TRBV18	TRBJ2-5	CASSPRTSGSTETQYF
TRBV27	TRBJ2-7	CASSLGGQFINEQYF
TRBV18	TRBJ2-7	CASSPPGRDSYEQYF
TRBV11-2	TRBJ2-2	CASSLLRGRAVGELFF
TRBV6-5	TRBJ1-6	CASSYTQGERNSPLHF
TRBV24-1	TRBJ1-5	CATSDLGLTPKRNQPQHF
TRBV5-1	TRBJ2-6	CASSLAGDGANVLTF
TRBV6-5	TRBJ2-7	CASQVRYEQYF
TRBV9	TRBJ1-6	CASSVEPGADSPLHF
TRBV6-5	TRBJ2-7	CASTKGTSGYEQYF
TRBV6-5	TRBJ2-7	CATILGGEQYF
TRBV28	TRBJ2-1	CASSAPGGAFYNEQFF
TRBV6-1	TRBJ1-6	CASSEGSPLHF
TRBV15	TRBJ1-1	CATSRVLGGNTEAFF
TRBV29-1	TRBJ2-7	CSVTGPSYEQYF
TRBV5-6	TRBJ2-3	CASSLAGTDTQYF
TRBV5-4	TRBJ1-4	CASSHQGSDEKLFF
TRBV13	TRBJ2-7	CASSLEAGTEQYF
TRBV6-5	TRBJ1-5	CASREPLLPQHF
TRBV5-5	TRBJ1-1	CASSPAGVTEAFF
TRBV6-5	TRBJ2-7	CASSPIGAEQYF
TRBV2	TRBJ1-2	CASSEDRVVNYGYTF
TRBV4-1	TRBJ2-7	CASSHLPGTSGYEQYF
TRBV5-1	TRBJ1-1	CASSFGGSDTEAFF
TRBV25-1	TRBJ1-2	CASSRGQFYGYTF
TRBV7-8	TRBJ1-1	CASSLVAFSDTEAFF
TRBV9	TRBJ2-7	CASSVRDRDYEQYF
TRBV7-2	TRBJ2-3	CASLQGARDTQYF
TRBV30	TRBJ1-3	CAWRLGGSSSGNTIYF
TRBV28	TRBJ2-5	CASSPPPNRGRETQYF
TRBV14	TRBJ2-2	CASSQVRGGGELFF
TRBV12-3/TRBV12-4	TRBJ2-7	CASSLGGGTNF
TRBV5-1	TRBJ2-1	CASSLPLAGGGNEQFF
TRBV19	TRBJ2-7	CASSPFPGYEQYF
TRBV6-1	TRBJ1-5	CASSEPPDSINQPQHF
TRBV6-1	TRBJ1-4	CASSEGLGTFNEKLFF
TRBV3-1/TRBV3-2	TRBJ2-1	CASSPFAVPEGLAYNEQFF
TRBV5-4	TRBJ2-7	CASSPGSGPYEQYF
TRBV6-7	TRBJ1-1	CASSYGTGNTEAFF
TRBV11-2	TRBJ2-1	CASSLDQRVAYNEQFF
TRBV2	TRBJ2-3	CASRDRGVSDTQYF
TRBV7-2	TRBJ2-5	CASSLVSAPQETQYF
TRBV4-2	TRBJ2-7	CASRGLAGPNEQYF
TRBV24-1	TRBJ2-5	CATSEPGRLETQYF
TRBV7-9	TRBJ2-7	CASSRTGDEQYF